Each of the 7 T cell receptor beta chains below was sequenced from the same sample in a study of beta chain features in type 1 diabetes (dated by TCRdb to 2016 to 2018). To prepare the library, the immunoSEQ multiplex PCR assay was applied. The entire amount of isolated RNA was reverse transcribed using the High Capacity cDNA Reverse Transcription Kit, so the sequenced TCRB transcripts were expressed ones. Imported from immuneACCESS, the table was reduced by TCRdb to in-frame sequences with V and J called. These copies leave out some clones; in studies compared against another copy, an unresolved V gene accounts for under half, and the cause of the remainder is not known. The sample table contains a few hundred thousand clones; only one count was recorded for approximately 10% of them. The leading ten clones occupy roughly 0.016% of the sample. The sequenced sample consisted of naive CD4+ T cells from blood. Explained via the paper, the cell subset or site label denotes: true naive CD4+ T cells. The receptors derive from a woman between 25 and 40 years old in good health.

The chain is built from TRBV7-3 and TRBJ2-1, with 9 bases identical to TRBD2. The CDR3 length is 14 residues. V shed 5 bases, J shed 5 bases, and the junction held 4 bases outside the gene matches. CDR1 is SGHTA, CDR2 FQGTGA, per germline. DNA of the CDR3: TGTGCCAGCAGCCCCTGGACTAGCGACAATGAGCAGTTCTTC. Translation gives CASSPWTSDNEQFF.

J is TRBJ1-3 and V is TRBV29-1, with D hard to call. Trimming pared 5 bases from V and 2 bases from J, leaving 7 bases between. CDR1 is SQVTM, CDR2 ANQGSEA, per germline. This CDR3 has 12 amino acids. CDR3 in amino acids: CSVLVPGNTIYF. CDR3 sequence (DNA): TGCAGCGTTCTAGTCCCTGGAAACACCATATATTTT.

This clone was recorded a few times. This sequence joins TRBV5-1 and TRBJ1-4; D call uncertain. This CDR3 region has 15 residues. Per germline, CDR1 SGHRS and CDR2 YFSETQ. V lost 0 bases, J lost 0 bases, and 6 bases lay in between. The DNA for the CDR3 is TGCGCCAGCAGCTTGGGTGCAGCAACTAATGAAAAACTGTTTTTT. Translated, it gives CASSLGAATNEKLFF.

The chain is built from TRBV6-5 and TRBJ2-1; 9 positions agree with TRBD1. The V gene's germline CDR1 is MNHEY and CDR2 SVGAGI. V gave up 8 bases and J gave up 3 bases; unmatched junction bases: 8. The CDR3 sequence is 15 residues long. In nucleotides, the CDR3 is TGTGCCAGCTCCAAGGACAGGGGATTCTACAATGAGCAGTTCTTC. It specifies CASSKDRGFYNEQFF.

This clone was recorded a few times. The CDR3 sequence is CASSLTGDEQYF. CDR3 DNA sequence: TGTGCCAGCAGCCTAACAGGGGACGAGCAGTACTTC. The V gene is TRBV28, the J gene TRBJ2-7, with TRBD1 matching 7 bases. The CDR3 consists of 12 residues. From germline, CDR1 is MDHEN and CDR2 SYDVKM. V shed 6 bases and J 5 bases; nucleotides not matched to a gene: 4.

CDR3 sequence reads: CASSVGGGRNTQYF. For the CDR3, the DNA is TGTGCCAGCAGCGTTGGGGGGGGCAGAAATACGCAGTATTTT. The chain employs TRBV9 and TRBJ2-3; D is perhaps TRBD2 (7 bases). Germline CDR1 is SGDLS and CDR2 is YYNGEE. Trimming removed 2 bases from V and 7 bases from J, with 14 bases in between. The CDR3 covers 14 residues. The complete variable domain, with remaining parts taken from reference TRBV9 and TRBJ2-3, reads DSGVTQTPKHLITATGQRVTLRCSPRSGDLSVYWYQQSLDQGLQFLIQYYNGEERAKGNILERFSAQQFPDLHSELNLSSLELGDSALYFCASSVGGGRNTQYFGPGTRLTVL.

The rearrangement links TRBV29-1 to TRBJ1-5; D not resolved. This CDR3 is 13 amino acids long. From germline, CDR1 is SQVTM and CDR2 ANQGSEA. V shed 4 bases and J shed 2 bases, with 9 bases lying between them. CDR3 protein: CSVATPGNQPQHF. CDR3 DNA sequence: TGCAGCGTTGCTACGCCGGGCAATCAGCCCCAGCATTTT.